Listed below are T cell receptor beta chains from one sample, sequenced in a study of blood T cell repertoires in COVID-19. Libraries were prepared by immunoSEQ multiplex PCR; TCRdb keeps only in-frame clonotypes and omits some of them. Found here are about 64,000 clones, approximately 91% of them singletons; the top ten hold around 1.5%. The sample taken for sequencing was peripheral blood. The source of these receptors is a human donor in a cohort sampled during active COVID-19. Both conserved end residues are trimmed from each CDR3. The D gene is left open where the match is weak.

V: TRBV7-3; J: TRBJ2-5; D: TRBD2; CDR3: ASSLRGREDGETQY
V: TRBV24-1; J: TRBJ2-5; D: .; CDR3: ATSDLIRNQETQY
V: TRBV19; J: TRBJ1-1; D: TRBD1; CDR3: ASSIVTGGTSNTEAF
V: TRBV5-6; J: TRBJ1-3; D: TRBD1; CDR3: ASSFLGQGSGNTIY
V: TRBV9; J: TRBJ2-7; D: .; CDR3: ASSKTVPRGEQY
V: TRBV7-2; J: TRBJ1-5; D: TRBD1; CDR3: ASRPGGGNQPQH
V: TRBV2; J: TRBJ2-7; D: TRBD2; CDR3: ASSEDSGRAYEQY
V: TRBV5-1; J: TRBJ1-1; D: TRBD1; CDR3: ASGQGGSTEAF
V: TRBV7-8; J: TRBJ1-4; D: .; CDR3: ASSLGGHGEKLF
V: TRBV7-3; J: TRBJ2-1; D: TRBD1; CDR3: ASSSTGQPYNEQF
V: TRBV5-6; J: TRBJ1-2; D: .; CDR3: ASSLGARQSNGYT
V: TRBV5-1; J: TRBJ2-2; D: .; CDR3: ASSFPGGELF
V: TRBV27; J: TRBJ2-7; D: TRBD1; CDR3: ASSPAGTGYSYEQY
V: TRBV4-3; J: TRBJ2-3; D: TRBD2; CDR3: ASSQHLGGTSGRYTDTQY
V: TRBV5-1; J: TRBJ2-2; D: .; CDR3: ASSLIATNTGELF
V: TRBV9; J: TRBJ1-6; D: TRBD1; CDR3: ASSVEAGGRGNNSPLH
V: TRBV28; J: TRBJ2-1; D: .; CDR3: ASSVGRSNEQF
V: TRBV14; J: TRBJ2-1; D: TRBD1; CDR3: ASSPVGTGNEQF
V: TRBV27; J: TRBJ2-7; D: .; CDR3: ASSLFGWRTKPYEQY
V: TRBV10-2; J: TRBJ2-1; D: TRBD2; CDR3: ASSGLADEYNEQF
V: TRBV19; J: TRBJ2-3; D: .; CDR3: ASSIDRTDPSTDTQY
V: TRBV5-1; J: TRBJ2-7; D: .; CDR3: ASALDQGLIEQY